This T cell receptor beta chain was recovered during a study of CD8 T cells in ankylosing spondylitis. As the method for making TCR beta libraries, quantitative 5'-RACE with molecular barcodes was used. One entry per CDR3 protein results from TCRdb running MiXCR on the 5' RACE reads. The sample holds 150,000 to 200,000 distinct CDR3 sequences; 11% are singletons and the top ten take roughly 29%. The V gene's germline CDR1 is SGHTA and CDR2 FQGNSA. Losses at the gene ends were 3 bases for V and 4 bases for J; bases not matched to a gene: 4. This CDR3 contains 15 residues. Regarding the study as a whole: What seemed typical of ankylosing spondylitis blood was a TCR beta motif built from fewer than ten highly homologous variants.

Notes on this clonotype: The antigen remains unidentified.

The V gene is TRBV7-2, the J gene TRBJ1-4; 8 bases line up with TRBD1. Specimen: blood, either unsorted or a sorted T cell fraction (not recorded which). The sequence came from a male donor with ankylosing spondylitis or in good health (not recorded which). CDR3 protein: CASSLDREVNEKLFF. DNA of the CDR3: TGTGCCAGCAGCTTGGACAGGGAGGTTAATGAAAAACTGTTTTTT.